This T cell receptor (beta chain) is from a study of Graves' ophthalmopathy and Graves' hyperthyroidism. Across the whole study: Peripheral blood samples were taken at initial diagnosis, before any treatment.

PBMCs had their origin in fresh peripheral blood (roughly 11 ml). Study results and caveats: Detected in blood as well were most expanded thyroid clonotypes with frequency above 0.001.

At least ten counts were recorded for this clonotype. Its antigen is still unknown. The CDR3 runs to 13 residues. Germline V gives CDR1 LNHDA, CDR2 SQIVND (reference sequence). J gave up 1 base and V 6 bases, and 3 bases lay outside the gene matches. Amplifying from RNA transcripts, the study obtained TCR beta CDR3 regions. An opening RT-PCR round employed HTBI primers and preceded a second-round multiplex PCR. Via MiXCR, TCRdb re-called the multiplex PCR reads, giving one row per CDR3 protein. There are roughly 500,000 distinct CDR3 sequences in the sample; approximately 15% occur only once, and 8% to 10% lies in the top ten.

The receptor was derived from a woman between 25 and 40 years old with Graves' ophthalmopathy. The chain employs TRBV19 and TRBJ2-7; the match to TRBD1 covers 7 bases. Sequenced sample: blood. The chain's CDR3 is CASRTQGSYEQYF. Written as DNA, the CDR3 is TGTGCCAGTAGGACACAGGGGTCCTACGAGCAGTACTTC.